These T cell receptor beta chains were read from a single sample in a study of vaccination and CD4 T cells after COVID-19. The antigens of these receptors remain unknown. TCRdb passed the PCR reads through MiXCR, listing each CDR3 protein once. The sample lists more than 4,000 distinct CDR3 sequences, around 45% seen once, with less than 50% in the top ten. The sample was CD4+ T cells from blood, cultured in vitro. The receptors derive from a human donor who had recovered from COVID-19. The CDR3 runs from the conserved cysteine through the conserved F or W. Each record gives: J gene, clone size, D gene, CDR3 length, V gene, CDR3 protein, CDR3 DNA. D genes are given only for firm matches. Some rows have no size entry. The others give once, few or many, or a class for an expanded clone.

j_gene: TRBJ2-5; abundance: -; d_gene: -; len: 13; v_gene: TRBV2; CDR3aa: CASSWATGQTQYF; CDR3nt: TGTGCCAGCAGTTGGGCCACCGGGCAGACCCAGTACTTC
j_gene: TRBJ2-3; abundance: -; d_gene: -; len: 13; v_gene: TRBV24-1; CDR3aa: CATGDLRGDTQYF; CDR3nt: TGTGCCACCGGTGATTTGCGGGGAGATACGCAGTATTTT
j_gene: TRBJ2-7; abundance: -; d_gene: -; len: 13; v_gene: TRBV11-1; CDR3aa: CASSRGRNYEQYF; CDR3nt: TGTGCCAGCAGCCGGGGCCGCAACTACGAGCAGTACTTC
j_gene: TRBJ1-6; abundance: few; d_gene: -; len: 15; v_gene: TRBV6-5; CDR3aa: CASSYGLGYNSPLHF; CDR3nt: TGTGCCAGCAGTTACGGTTTGGGGTATAATTCACCCCTCCACTTT
j_gene: TRBJ2-3; abundance: -; d_gene: -; len: 14; v_gene: TRBV20-1; CDR3aa: CSARHSQGKDTQYF; CDR3nt: TGCAGTGCTAGACACTCCCAGGGCAAAGACACGCAGTATTTT
j_gene: TRBJ1-5; abundance: once; d_gene: -; len: 14; v_gene: TRBV30; CDR3aa: CAWAMGGGNQPQHF; CDR3nt: TGTGCCTGGGCCATGGGGGGGGGCAATCAGCCCCAGCATTTT
j_gene: TRBJ1-3; abundance: -; d_gene: -; len: 15; v_gene: TRBV11-3; CDR3aa: CASSADRYSGNTIYF; CDR3nt: TGTGCCAGCAGCGCCGACAGATACTCTGGAAACACCATATATTTT
j_gene: TRBJ2-3; abundance: -; d_gene: TRBD2; len: 19; v_gene: TRBV20-1; CDR3aa: CSAAGLAGGPFVSTDTQYF; CDR3nt: TGCAGTGCCGCCGGACTAGCGGGGGGGCCGTTCGTGAGCACAGATACGCAGTATTTT
j_gene: TRBJ2-3; abundance: -; d_gene: -; len: 13; v_gene: TRBV19; CDR3aa: CASSLSRPDTQYF; CDR3nt: TGTGCCAGTAGTTTGTCTAGGCCAGATACGCAGTATTTT
j_gene: TRBJ1-1; abundance: few; d_gene: TRBD1; len: 14; v_gene: TRBV5-8; CDR3aa: CASSPDDRDTEAFF; CDR3nt: TGTGCCAGCAGCCCGGACGACAGGGACACTGAAGCTTTCTTT
j_gene: TRBJ2-3; abundance: -; d_gene: TRBD2; len: 16; v_gene: TRBV10-3; CDR3aa: CAISENSGGGGDTQYF; CDR3nt: TGTGCCATCAGTGAAAATAGCGGGGGGGGCGGAGATACGCAGTATTTT
j_gene: TRBJ2-3; abundance: few; d_gene: TRBD2; len: 15; v_gene: TRBV2; CDR3aa: CASRAGTSDTDTQYF; CDR3nt: TGTGCCAGCAGGGCCGGGACTAGCGACACAGATACGCAGTATTTT
j_gene: TRBJ2-3; abundance: -; d_gene: -; len: 15; v_gene: TRBV20-1; CDR3aa: CSARDGVDKSDTQYF; CDR3nt: TGCAGTGCTAGAGATGGGGTCGACAAATCTGATACGCAGTATTTT
j_gene: TRBJ2-2; abundance: -; d_gene: -; len: 15; v_gene: TRBV11-3; CDR3aa: CASSFRTANTGELFF; CDR3nt: TGTGCCAGCAGCTTTAGGACAGCGAACACCGGGGAGCTGTTTTTT
j_gene: TRBJ2-1; abundance: few; d_gene: -; len: 16; v_gene: TRBV7-2; CDR3aa: CASSLTRGHSYNEQFF; CDR3nt: TGTGCCAGCAGCCTTACACGGGGGCACTCCTACAATGAGCAGTTCTTC
j_gene: TRBJ2-3; abundance: -; d_gene: -; len: 13; v_gene: TRBV7-3; CDR3aa: CASSQTSVDTQYF; CDR3nt: TGTGCCAGCAGTCAGACTAGTGTAGATACGCAGTATTTT
j_gene: TRBJ1-5; abundance: -; d_gene: -; len: 15; v_gene: TRBV7-2; CDR3aa: CASSLDGLGNQPQHF; CDR3nt: TGTGCCAGCAGCTTAGATGGTCTCGGCAATCAGCCCCAGCATTTT
j_gene: TRBJ2-5; abundance: once; d_gene: TRBD2; len: 16; v_gene: TRBV20-1; CDR3aa: CSARGLEGLGFPTQYF; CDR3nt: TGCAGTGCTAGAGGTTTGGAGGGACTAGGTTTCCCGACCCAGTACTTC
j_gene: TRBJ1-6; abundance: large; d_gene: -; len: 14; v_gene: TRBV18; CDR3aa: CASSPLTGNSPLHF; CDR3nt: TGTGCCAGCTCACCACTGACTGGAAATTCACCCCTCCACTTT
j_gene: TRBJ2-7; abundance: few; d_gene: TRBD1; len: 15; v_gene: TRBV6-5; CDR3aa: CASSYRSQGAYEQYF; CDR3nt: TGTGCCAGCAGTTACCGTTCTCAGGGGGCCTACGAGCAGTACTTC
j_gene: TRBJ2-7; abundance: -; d_gene: -; len: 15; v_gene: TRBV7-2; CDR3aa: CASSLFRGPTYEQYF; CDR3nt: TGTGCCAGCAGCTTATTTAGGGGACCGACCTACGAGCAGTACTTC
j_gene: TRBJ2-7; abundance: -; d_gene: -; len: 13; v_gene: TRBV7-9; CDR3aa: CASSSSGGHEQYF; CDR3nt: TGTGCCAGCAGCTCCTCCGGGGGCCACGAGCAGTACTTC
j_gene: TRBJ1-3; abundance: -; d_gene: -; len: 14; v_gene: TRBV4-3; CDR3aa: CASSPGGAGNTIYF; CDR3nt: TGCGCCAGCAGCCCTGGTGGGGCTGGAAACACCATATATTTT
j_gene: TRBJ2-1; abundance: -; d_gene: -; len: 11; v_gene: TRBV11-3; CDR3aa: CASTDSLEQFF; CDR3nt: TGTGCCAGCACAGACTCTCTGGAGCAGTTCTTC
j_gene: TRBJ2-2; abundance: few; d_gene: -; len: 13; v_gene: TRBV15; CDR3aa: CATGAFRGGELFF; CDR3nt: TGTGCCACTGGGGCTTTCCGCGGCGGGGAGCTGTTTTTT
j_gene: TRBJ1-5; abundance: -; d_gene: TRBD1; len: 14; v_gene: TRBV2; CDR3aa: CASSGQGWNQPQHF; CDR3nt: TGTGCCAGCAGTGGACAGGGGTGGAATCAGCCCCAGCATTTT
j_gene: TRBJ2-1; abundance: few; d_gene: -; len: 14; v_gene: TRBV21-1; CDR3aa: CASSKGTRHNEQFF; CDR3nt: TGTGCCAGCAGCAAAGGGACTCGTCACAATGAGCAGTTCTTC